The rows below give T cell receptor beta chains drawn from one sample of a study of cytomegalovirus exposure and HLA in healthy donors. Sequencing was performed with immunoSEQ multiplex PCR; in TCRdb, only in-frame clones are kept and a portion is missing. The sample lists around 270,000 clones; 75% to 90% were seen once. Sequenced material: PBMCs. These receptors came from a girl under 10 years old in good health and CMV-seronegative. Both conserved end residues are trimmed from each CDR3.

17	TRBV5-1	TRBJ1-4	ASSLDTSGVLVRDEKLF
18	TRBV9	TRBJ1-5	ASSINAGTGGYYSNQPQH
12	TRBV5-4	TRBJ2-3	ASSPPGSTDTQY
13	TRBV7-2	TRBJ2-7	ASSLVLAGEYEQY
12	TRBV9	TRBJ1-5	ASSVAGQSQPQH
11	TRBV30	TRBJ1-5	AWSGGGSQPQH
13	TRBV5-1	TRBJ2-1	ASSLTGTGFYEQF
12	TRBV2	TRBJ2-4	ASSQQGAKNIQY
13	TRBV30	TRBJ2-7	AWSDGSAGLYEQY
14	TRBV5-1	TRBJ1-1	ASSGTGFVVRTEAF
13	TRBV18	TRBJ1-4	ASSPTEGAGEKLF
12	TRBV30	TRBJ2-7	AWKTRGGSWEQY
12	TRBV30	TRBJ1-1	AWSGTVMNTEAF
9	TRBV28	TRBJ2-7	ASGSWYEQY
11	TRBV4-1	NA	ASSSGLPYEQY
12	TRBV2	TRBJ2-1	ASSWRGLANEQF
11	TRBV29-1	TRBJ1-1	SVEDGQGHEAF
14	TRBV6-5	TRBJ1-3	ASSYVPGPSGNTIY
12	TRBV6-5	TRBJ2-5	ASTNPGTEETQY
14	TRBV19	TRBJ1-2	ASSNRRATQDYGYT
13	TRBV18	TRBJ2-1	ASSRGSSANNEQF
15	TRBV14	TRBJ1-2	ASSSHRGSSPPYGYT
11	TRBV29-1	TRBJ2-6	SVLRAGANVLT
13	TRBV28	TRBJ1-1	ASSSLQGVNTEAF
14	TRBV18	TRBJ1-3	ASSPRGFSSGNTIY
14	TRBV28	TRBJ1-3	ASSGGTVYSGNTIY
14	TRBV7-3	TRBJ2-2	ASSLNRGSNTGELF
13	TRBV4-2	TRBJ2-7	ASSPSERGSYEQY
12	TRBV7-9	TRBJ2-1	ASSLLHGVNEQF
11	TRBV5-1	TRBJ1-1	ASTFNREPEAF
11	TRBV2	TRBJ2-3	ASIAGGTDTQY
10	TRBV7-6	TRBJ2-7	ASSTDGGYKY
13	TRBV18	TRBJ2-7	ASSPPTGATGEQY
12	TRBV27	TRBJ2-7	ASSLGPLGDEQY
14	TRBV10-2	TRBJ2-3	ASSEMGAVSTDTQY
16	TRBV12-5	TRBJ2-1	ASETRTLGLAVPNEQF
11	TRBV5-1	TRBJ2-7	ASSFSSLERQY
14	TRBV19	TRBJ1-2	ASSIILGQGERGYT
13	TRBV5-4	TRBJ2-1	ASSLPPGGRAFWV
9	TRBV28	TRBJ1-1	ASSLGQTAF
9	TRBV28	TRBJ1-5	ASSKTGPQH
13	TRBV6-5	TRBJ2-7	ASTGNGLAGYEQY
13	TRBV27	TRBJ2-7	ASSSPRAGSYEQY
13	TRBV7-9	TRBJ2-2	ASSPRQGDTGELF
12	TRBV25-1	TRBJ1-2	ASSESPWLYGYT
12	TRBV5-6	TRBJ1-2	ASSLFTDLYGYT
11	TRBV7-2	TRBJ2-2	ASSLVSGGELF
13	TRBV7-7	TRBJ2-1	ASSLTSDYYNEQF
10	TRBV2	TRBJ2-5	ASVHSGETQY
12	TRBV5-4	TRBJ1-6	ASSLDRGQTPLH
13	TRBV18	TRBJ2-1	ASAGTSGSYNEQF
13	TRBV5-1	TRBJ1-1	ASSLGQGRITEAF
14	TRBV14	TRBJ1-1	ASSPGQGGIDTEAF
12	TRBV7-2	TRBJ1-1	ASSLQGWDTEAF
12	TRBV29-1	TRBJ2-7	SVVSGQNSYEQY